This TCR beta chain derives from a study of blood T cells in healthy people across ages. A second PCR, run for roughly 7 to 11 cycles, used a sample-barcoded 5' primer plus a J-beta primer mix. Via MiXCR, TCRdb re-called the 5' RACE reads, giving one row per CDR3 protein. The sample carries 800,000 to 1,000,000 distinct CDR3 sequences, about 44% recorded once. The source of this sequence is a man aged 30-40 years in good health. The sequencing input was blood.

The CDR3 protein is CASSARGILAKNIQYF. The CDR3 bases are TGTGCCAGCAGTGCCAGGGGGATACTAGCCAAAAACATTCAGTACTTC. The J gene is TRBJ2-4, the V gene TRBV6-1, with 7 bases matching TRBD1. This CDR3 region has 16 residues. Losses at the gene ends were 4 bases for V and 0 bases for J; bases not matched to a gene: 6. Germline CDR1 and CDR2: MNHNS and SASEGT.